This TCR beta chain originates from a study of OX40 agonist ivuxolimab in advanced cancers. V was pared by 6 bases and J by 0 bases, with 12 bases between. The V gene's germline CDR1 is SNHLY and CDR2 FYNNEI. The CDR3 totals 14 residues. Method: immunoSEQ multiplex PCR; TCRdb's copy keeps in-frame clones and lacks some. Of tens of thousands of clones detected, 91% appear once; the ten largest clones hold roughly 2.5%. The sample here was CD4+ or CD8+ T cells sorted from blood, taken in a trial of the OX40 agonist ivuxolimab. The chain uses TRBV2 and TRBJ2-7; D might be TRBD2 (5 bases). This TCR came from an adult with an advanced solid tumor such as melanoma, head and neck, liver or kidney cancer. CDR3 loop: CASRPIASSYEQYF. The CDR3 region has the DNA TGTGCCAGCAGACCTATAGCGTCCTCCTACGAGCAGTACTTC. The entire variable domain, with the rest obtained from reference TRBV2 and TRBJ2-7, is as follows: EPEVTQTPSHQVTQMGQEVILRCVPISNHLYFYWYRQILGQKVEFLVSFYNNEISEKSEIFDDQFSVERPDGSNFTLKIRSTKLEDSAMYFCASRPIASSYEQYFGPGTRLTVT.